This note documents a single TCR beta chain sequence. These data belong to a study of cytomegalovirus exposure and HLA in healthy donors. This CDR3 contains 15 residues. The germline V gene encodes CDR1 SGHRS and CDR2 YFSETQ. The V segment lost 4 bases and the J segment 3 bases; nucleotides outside the gene matches: 7. The PCR had 60 Vbeta and 13 Jbeta primers. The table came from immunoSEQ multiplex PCR; TCRdb's copy has only in-frame clones and leaves some out. Here the sample spans about 130,000 clones, around 81% being singletons. The sequenced sample consisted of PBMCs. This TCR came from a woman aged 45-59 years in good health and CMV-seronegative. The chain is built from TRBV5-1 and TRBJ2-1; TRBD2 matches at 7 bases. Here the CDR3 reads CASSPSGTNYNEQFF. As DNA, the CDR3 is TGCGCCAGCAGCCCTAGTGGGACTAACTACAATGAGCAGTTCTTC.